This TCR beta chain derives from a study of blood T cell repertoires in COVID-19. Whole-study context: PBMCs, B-cell-depleted T cells, or T cells provided the cDNA or gDNA that made up the material.

Seattle patients were enrolled during active infection and followed longitudinally. Germline lookup yields CDR1 MNHEY and CDR2 SVGAGI. The CDR3 has 14 amino acids. The V and J ends lost 6 bases and 2 bases respectively, with 14 bases between them. Here immunoSEQ multiplex PCR was the method, and the copy in TCRdb shows in-frame clones only, minus some. The data show under 200,000 clones, 60% to 85% seen once. The sample was peripheral blood. V usage is TRBV6-5 and J usage is TRBJ2-7, with a weak D call TRBD1 (5 bases). The receptor comes from an older woman with COVID-19, enrolled during active disease. For the CDR3, the DNA is TGTGCCAGCAGGGATCAGGGAAGAACCTACGAGCAGTACTTC. The encoded protein is CASRDQGRTYEQYF.